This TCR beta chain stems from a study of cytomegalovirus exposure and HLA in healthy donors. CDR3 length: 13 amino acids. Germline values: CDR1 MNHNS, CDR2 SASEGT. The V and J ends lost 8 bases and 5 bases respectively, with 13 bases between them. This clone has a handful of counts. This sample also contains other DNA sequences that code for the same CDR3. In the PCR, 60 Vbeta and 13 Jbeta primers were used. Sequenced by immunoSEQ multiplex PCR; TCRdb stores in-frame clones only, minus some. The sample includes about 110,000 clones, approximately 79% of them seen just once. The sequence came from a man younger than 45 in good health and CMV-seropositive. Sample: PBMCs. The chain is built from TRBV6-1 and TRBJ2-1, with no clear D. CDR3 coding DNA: TGTGCCAGCGCGGCCGTCCTGGACAATGAGCAGTTCTTC. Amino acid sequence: CASAAVLDNEQFF.